Below are 28 T cell receptor beta chains sequenced from a single sample in a study of blood T cells in healthy people across ages (dated by TCRdb to about 2015). The library was prepared using 5' RACE. A second PCR of roughly 6 to 11 cycles was run with a J-beta primer mix and a sample-barcoded 5' primer. Through fastp at Q25 and MiXCR, TCRdb rebuilt clones from the public reads, retaining in-frame beta chains. Rows with a matching CDR3 protein are joined into one entry that keeps the most common DNA and genes. The sample table records some 1.8 million distinct CDR3 sequences; more than 35% of these occur just once. The ten largest clones take up 20% to 25% of the sample. Sequences were obtained from blood. Receptors were obtained from a human donor in good health.

This chain connects TRBV7-8 to TRBJ2-7, with D possibly being TRBD1 or TRBD2 (5 bases each). Trimming left V 5 bases short and J 0 bases short, with 20 bases between. Germline V gives CDR1 SGHVS, CDR2 FQNEAQ. The CDR3 has 17 amino acids. The CDR3 DNA is TGTGCCAGCAGCGCCGTTGCCTGGGACCTTAGCTCCTACGAGCAGTACTTC. Protein sequence: CASSAVAWDLSSYEQYF.

The CDR3 DNA sequence: TGTGCCAGCAGTTACCGGGACCCAAATGAAAAACTGTTTTTT. The encoded protein is CASSYRDPNEKLFF. The chain joins TRBV28 to TRBJ1-4, with D possibly being TRBD1 (5 bases). CDR3 length equals 14 residues. Trimming removed 4 bases from V and 5 bases from J, with 11 bases in between. Germline V gene lookup returns CDR1 MDHEN and CDR2 SYDVKM. The full variable domain, its missing parts supplied by reference TRBV28 and TRBJ1-4, is DVKVTQSSRYLVKRTGEKVFLECVQDMDHENMFWYRQDPGLGLRLIYFSYDVKMKEKGDIPEGYSVSREKKERFSLILESASTNQTSMYLCASSYRDPNEKLFFGSGTQLSVL.

The sample holds a few counts of this clonotype. This chain uses TRBV10-3 with TRBJ1-1; D call uncertain. This CDR3 spans 12 amino acids. Germline V gene lookup returns CDR1 ENHRY and CDR2 SYGVKD. Between the trimmed V and J ends, which lost 5 bases and 5 bases, there was a span of 9 bases. The CDR3 DNA follows: TGTGCCATCAGTACGTACGGGACTGAAGCTTTCTTT. Protein product: CAISTYGTEAFF.

In the case of this clonotype: The germline gene is not matched at one end of the junction; a read error may be the cause. The chain carries TRBV12-3 or TRBV12-4 and TRBJ1-5; D is unclear. This CDR3 has 13 amino acids. The CDR3 is CAGSPRDFQPQHF. The DNA of the CDR3 is TGTGCCGGCAGTCCGAGGGATTTTCAGCCCCAGCATTTT.

The V gene is TRBV12-3 or TRBV12-4, the J gene TRBJ1-2; D not resolved. Trimming took 3 bases from V and 8 from J, leaving 10 bases between them. This CDR3 region has 12 residues. The CDR3 spells CASSFTALGYTF. CDR3 in DNA: TGTGCCAGCAGTTTTACAGCCCTCGGCTACACCTTC.

This clonotype was detected a few times. The chain has TRBV4-3 and TRBJ1-5, with a possible D match to TRBD1 (5 bases). The CDR3 runs to 15 residues. CDR1 and CDR2 from the germline V gene are LGHNA and YSLEER. Trimming took off 7 bases at V and 2 bases at J, with 15 bases between the two ends. The CDR3 reads CASNSGYGGNQPQHF. CDR3 in DNA: TGCGCCAGCAATTCAGGGTACGGTGGCAATCAGCCCCAGCATTTT.

This clonotype was counted only a few times. V and J are TRBV2 and TRBJ2-3, with no clear D. Trimming took off 8 bases at V and 2 bases at J, with 17 bases between the two ends. This CDR3 has 15 residues. Germline-derived CDR1 and CDR2 are SNHLY and FYNNEI. In DNA form, the CDR3 reads TGTGCCAGCTGTCGATCCCTTAGGCCCACAGATACGCAGTATTTT. Translated, it gives CASCRSLRPTDTQYF.

The chain carries TRBV20-1 and TRBJ2-7; D not certain. Trimming pared 1 base from V and 2 bases from J, leaving 9 bases between. The CDR3 loop spans 13 amino acids. Germline lookup yields CDR1 DFQATT and CDR2 SNEGSKA (reference sequence). Written as DNA, the CDR3 is TGCAGTGCTAGAGCCCACAGTACCTACGAGCAGTACTTC. Its translation is CSARAHSTYEQYF.

This clonotype was observed at least ten times. The rearrangement links TRBV7-2 to TRBJ2-5; D remains unclear. The CDR3 spans 14 residues. V lost 2 bases and J lost 1, with 8 bases in between. Germline V lookup: CDR1 SGHTA, CDR2 FQGNSA. CDR3 in DNA: TGTGCCAGCAGCTTAAATGCTGGCCAAGAGACCCAGTACTTC. Translated: CASSLNAGQETQYF.

This clonotype was recorded a few times. The chain combines TRBV5-1 with TRBJ2-7; 11 bases map to TRBD2. The ends lost 3 bases at V and 5 bases at J; junction bases unmatched: 4. Per germline, CDR1 SGHRS and CDR2 YFSETQ. The CDR3 has 14 residues. DNA for the CDR3: TGCGCCAGCAGCTCGACTAGCGGGGTTGACGAGCAGTACTTC. It yields the protein CASSSTSGVDEQYF.

This chain links TRBV29-1 with TRBJ2-3; TRBD2 might be the D (6 bases). The CDR3 totals 16 residues. The V and J ends lost 1 base and 0 bases respectively, with 14 bases between them. The germline CDR1 and CDR2 sequences are SQVTM and ANQGSEA. CDR3 residues: CSVEGRRGSSTDTQYF. The CDR3 region has the DNA TGCAGCGTTGAAGGGAGGCGGGGCTCTAGCACAGATACGCAGTATTTT.

The chain carries TRBV5-1 and TRBJ1-5; a weak D match, TRBD1 (5 bases). There are 16 residues in the CDR3. Looked up from germline, CDR1 is SGHRS and CDR2 is YFSETQ. Trimming cost V 4 bases and J 0 bases, with 14 bases left between them. The chain's CDR3 is CASSLGGPHSNQPQHF. CDR3 bases: TGCGCCAGCAGCCTGGGGGGTCCACATAGCAATCAGCCCCAGCATTTT.

There are a few counts of this clonotype. CDR3 in DNA: TGTGCCAGCAGTTTACAGGGTAGTAACGGTGAGCAGTTCTTC. Translation: CASSLQGSNGEQFF. The chain links TRBV28 to TRBJ2-1; TRBD1 might be the D (5 bases). With 2 bases removed from V and 9 bases from J, the gap between germline ends came to 14 bases. The length of the CDR3 is 14 residues. CDR1 is MDHEN, CDR2 SYDVKM, per germline.

This clonotype occurred once. The chain links TRBV3-1 to TRBJ1-2; a possible D gene is TRBD1 (5 bases). V lost 1 base, J lost 7 bases, and 22 bases lay in between. CDR1 LGHDT and CDR2 YNNKEL come from the germline V gene (reference sequence). The CDR3 covers 17 residues. The CDR3 loop reads CASSQGYSLDSGPGYTF. The CDR3 DNA reads TGTGCCAGCAGCCAAGGTTACAGTCTAGACAGTGGACCTGGCTACACCTTC.

The CDR3 DNA reads TGCAGTGCTAGCCCCAGCGGGGCTGGGGATACGCAGTATTTT. This encodes CSASPSGAGDTQYF. The chain links TRBV20-1 to TRBJ2-3; 7 positions agree with TRBD2. V gave up 3 bases and J gave up 6 bases; unmatched junction bases: 9. Germline CDR1 reads DFQATT; CDR2 reads SNEGSKA (reference sequence). The CDR3 contains 14 residues.

The chain uses TRBV7-2 and TRBJ1-6; tentatively, D is TRBD1 (5 bases). Germline V CDR1 and CDR2: SGHTA, FQGNSA. This CDR3 has 16 residues. Trimming took 2 bases from V and 6 from J, leaving 14 bases between them. CDR3 in amino acids: CASSLRGLRFNSPLHF. The DNA of the CDR3 is TGTGCCAGCAGCTTAAGGGGTTTGAGGTTTAATTCACCCCTCCACTTT.

The chain couples TRBV7-2 to TRBJ1-3; possibly TRBD1 for D (5 bases). Trimming pared 5 bases from V and 9 bases from J, leaving 11 bases between. The CDR3 is 12 amino acids. Germline V gives CDR1 SGHTA, CDR2 FQGNSA. The CDR3, as DNA: TGTGCCAGCAGCACAGCTGGGGGCACCATATATTTT. Translated, it gives CASSTAGGTIYF.

There are many counts of this clonotype. This chain links TRBV29-1 with TRBJ1-2; no clear D gene. The germline V and J ends were trimmed by 2 bases and 6 bases, with 7 bases remaining between them. Germline V gene lookup returns CDR1 SQVTM and CDR2 ANQGSEA. The CDR3 has 11 amino acids. The CDR3 DNA is TGCAGCGTTGAAATGGGGAATGGCTACACCTTC. It translates to CSVEMGNGYTF.

The chain joins TRBV7-2 to TRBJ1-2; 10 bases agree with TRBD1. Germline V lookup: CDR1 SGHTA, CDR2 FQGNSA. The CDR3 is 16 residues long. V was pared by 0 bases and J by 4 bases, with 5 bases of the junction left unmatched. DNA for the CDR3: TGTGCCAGCAGCTTAGCCTCGACAGGGGGCACCTATGGCTACACCTTC. Encoded protein: CASSLASTGGTYGYTF.

This clonotype was seen only a few times. The chain employs TRBV10-3 and TRBJ1-2; the D is unclear. Deletions cut 7 bases from V and 4 bases from J, with 10 bases between. The CDR3 spans 12 residues. Germline CDR1 and CDR2: ENHRY and SYGVKD. CDR3 coding DNA: TGTGCCATCAATAACAACTTCTATGGCTACACCTTC. Translation: CAINNNFYGYTF.

This clonotype was observed a handful of times. In DNA form, the CDR3 reads TGTGCCAGCAGGCCTCTAGCGGGGGGGCCTTACAATGAGCAGTTCTTC. This encodes CASRPLAGGPYNEQFF. The rearrangement links TRBV6-2 or TRBV6-3 to TRBJ2-1, with TRBD2 identical over 12 bases. Germline lookup yields CDR1 MNHEY and CDR2 SVGEGT. With 6 bases clipped from V and 4 bases from J, the junction kept 7 bases outside the gene matches. The CDR3 has 16 amino acids.

This clonotype was seen a few times. The genes are TRBV15 and TRBJ2-1; D is uncertain. The CDR3 loop spans 15 amino acids. Germline assignment: CDR1 LNHNV and CDR2 YYDKDF (reference sequence). Trimming stripped 0 bases from V and 3 bases from J, with 9 bases between. In DNA form, the CDR3 reads TGTGCCACCAGCAGAGATCCGGACGTCTACAATGAGCAGTTCTTC. This gives the protein CATSRDPDVYNEQFF.

The chain recombines TRBV7-9 with TRBJ2-5; 7 positions agree with TRBD2. Germline V gene lookup returns CDR1 SEHNR and CDR2 FQNEAQ (reference sequence). The V gene end was trimmed by 0 bases and the J gene end by 10 bases; junction bases not matched to a gene: 8. The CDR3 is 14 amino acids. CDR3 sequence: CASSLAPPGGIQYF. The CDR3 region has the DNA TGTGCCAGCAGCTTAGCGCCGCCGGGGGGTATCCAGTACTTC.

This clonotype has only a few counts. V and J are TRBV4-3 and TRBJ2-3; the D is unclear. Trimming took off 1 base at V and 5 bases at J, with 10 bases between the two ends. Germline assignment: CDR1 LGHNA and CDR2 YSLEER. The CDR3 is 14 amino acids. CDR3 nucleotide sequence: TGCGCCAGCAGCCAAGGCGGTTACGTAGATACGCAGTATTTT. Amino acid sequence: CASSQGGYVDTQYF.

As concerns this clonotype: Given the absence of the conserved phenylalanine or tryptophan at the CDR3 end, a read error is likely. The chain recombines TRBV6-1 with TRBJ2-2, with a weak D call TRBD1 (6 bases). Germline V gives CDR1 MNHNS, CDR2 SASEGT. This CDR3 is built from 15 residues. The ends were cut back, 6 bases at V and 5 bases at J, with 16 bases in the middle. CDR3 amino acids: CASSLGAGDTGELFV. The CDR3 DNA reads TGTGCCAGCAGCCTAGGGGCAGGGGATACCGGGGAGCTGTTTGTT.

The V and J genes are TRBV10-3 and TRBJ1-2; D is uncertain. The V and J ends lost 6 bases and 4 bases respectively, with 12 bases between them. Germline V gene sequence: CDR1 ENHRY, CDR2 SYGVKD. The CDR3 sequence is 13 residues long. The CDR3 region has the DNA TGTGCCATCAGGGCAGAGACTGGCTATGGCTACACCTTC. Protein product: CAIRAETGYGYTF.

Only one count was recorded for this clonotype. The rearrangement joins TRBV29-1 to TRBJ1-5; D is ambiguous. The CDR3 runs 11 residues. V lost 4 bases to trimming and J lost 5 bases, with 6 bases between them. Germline lookup yields CDR1 SQVTM and CDR2 ANQGSEA. CDR3 bases: TGCAGCGTTGTCCTATATCAGCCCCAGCATTTT. It translates to CSVVLYQPQHF.

J is TRBJ1-2 and V is TRBV28; perhaps TRBD1 as D (5 bases). Germline-derived CDR1 and CDR2 are MDHEN and SYDVKM. V was pared by 8 bases and J by 4 bases, with 17 bases between. The CDR3 loop spans 14 amino acids. The CDR3: CASGAGWDAYGYTF. The CDR3, as DNA: TGTGCCAGCGGGGCAGGGTGGGATGCCTATGGCTACACCTTC.